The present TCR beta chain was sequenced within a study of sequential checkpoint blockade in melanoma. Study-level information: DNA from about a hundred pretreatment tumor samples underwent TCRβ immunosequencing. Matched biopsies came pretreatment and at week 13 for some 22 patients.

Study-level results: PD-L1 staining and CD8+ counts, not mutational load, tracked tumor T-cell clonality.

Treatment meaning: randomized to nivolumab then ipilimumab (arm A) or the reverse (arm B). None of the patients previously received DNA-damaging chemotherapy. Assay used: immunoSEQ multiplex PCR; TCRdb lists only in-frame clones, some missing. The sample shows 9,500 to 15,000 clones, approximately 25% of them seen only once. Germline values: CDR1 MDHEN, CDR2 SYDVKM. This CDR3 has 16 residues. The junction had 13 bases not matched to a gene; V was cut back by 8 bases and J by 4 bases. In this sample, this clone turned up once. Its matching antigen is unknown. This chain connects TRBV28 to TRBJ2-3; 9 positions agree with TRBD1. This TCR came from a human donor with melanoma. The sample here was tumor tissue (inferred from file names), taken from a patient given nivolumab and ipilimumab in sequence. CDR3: CASLWSDRGSPDTQYF. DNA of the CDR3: TGTGCCAGCTTATGGTCGGACAGGGGTAGCCCAGATACGCAGTATTTT.